Given below is one T cell receptor (beta chain) in context. What it binds is unknown. Tagging with unique molecular identifiers was a feature of the TCR beta cDNA libraries. Each batch of about 0.95 to 11 million T cells produced roughly 450,000 cDNA molecules. TCRdb re-analysed the PCR reads in MiXCR, keeping a single row per CDR3 protein. The profile covers about 430,000 distinct CDR3 sequences, with 30% to 45% appearing a single time and around 8% taken by the ten largest. The V gene end was trimmed by 5 bases and the J gene end by 5 bases; junction bases not matched to a gene: 6. Germline V lookup: CDR1 LNHNV, CDR2 YYDKDF (reference sequence). The CDR3 is made up of 15 amino acids. These data belong to a study of post-analysis software for immune sequencing data. The study, taken as a whole, reports: Pronounced co-clustering by F measure was evident among identically batched samples. Roughly five TRBV segments, including TRBV5-6, TRBV5-1 and TRBV20-1, were more frequent in patients than controls. Significantly lower normalized Chao1 diversity was seen in multiple sclerosis patients than in controls.

Sample: blood. The V and J genes are TRBV15 and TRBJ1-5; TRBD1 matches at 10 bases. This clonotype was sampled from a girl aged 2 to 9 with multiple sclerosis. The CDR3 loop reads CATSLRTGGDQPQHF. CDR3 bases: TGTGCCACCAGCCTACGGACAGGGGGGGATCAGCCCCAGCATTTT. Complete variable domain (other parts from reference TRBV15 and TRBJ1-5): DAMVIQNPRYQVTQFGKPVTLSCSQTLNHNVMYWYQQKSSQAPKLLFHYYDKDFNNEADTPDNFQSRRPNTSFCFLDIRSPGLGDTAMYLCATSLRTGGDQPQHFGDGTRLSIL.